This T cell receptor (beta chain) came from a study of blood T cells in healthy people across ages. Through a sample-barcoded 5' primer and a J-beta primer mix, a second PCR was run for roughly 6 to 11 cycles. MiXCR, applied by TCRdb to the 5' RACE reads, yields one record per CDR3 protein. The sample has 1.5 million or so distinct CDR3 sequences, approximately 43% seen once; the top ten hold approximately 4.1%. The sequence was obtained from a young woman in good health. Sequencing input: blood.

Here the CDR3 reads CASSLYRGGIKGAPLHF. Written as DNA, the CDR3 is TGTGCCAGCAGTTTATACCGAGGGGGCATCAAAGGAGCGCCCCTCCACTTT. The chain uses TRBV27 and TRBJ1-6, with TRBD1 matching 7 bases. The germline gives CDR1 MNHEY, CDR2 SMNVEV (reference sequence). CDR3 length equals 17 residues. Trimming at V came to 1 base and at J to 13 bases, leaving 16 bases not matched to a gene.